Listed below are T cell receptor beta chains from one sample, sequenced in a study of blood T cell repertoires in COVID-19. Libraries were prepared by immunoSEQ multiplex PCR; TCRdb keeps only in-frame clonotypes and omits some of them. The sample has 100,000 to 150,000 clones, 69% seen once. Sequencing used peripheral blood. Source of these receptors: a woman in her seventies with acute or convalescent COVID-19. Both conserved end residues are part of each CDR3. The order of the fields is J gene, V gene, CDR3 protein.

TRBJ1-3,TRBV6-5,CASSTGDRGNTIYF
TRBJ1-2,TRBV10-3,CASYRDNSGGYTF
TRBJ2-3,TRBV15,CATSRLTGGTDTQYF
TRBJ2-7,TRBV4-3,CASSQDWGGQGSEQYF
TRBJ2-2,TRBV10-3,CAISDVGLAGDGELFF
TRBJ1-3,TRBV29-1,CSVSPPGTAGNTIYF
TRBJ2-5,TRBV6-5,CASILRGRGETQYF
TRBJ1-2,TRBV9,CASSPGTGLEYGYTF
TRBJ2-3,TRBV3-1/TRBV3-2,CASSPSGGYGTDTQYF
TRBJ2-6,TRBV7-3,CASSLNRRDRGPSGANVLTF
TRBJ2-2,TRBV9,CASSVVSSGSVTGELFF
TRBJ2-5,TRBV5-1,CASSPLAGGPGETQYF
TRBJ2-3,TRBV6-2/TRBV6-3,CASSYYGRGTDTQYF
TRBJ2-7,TRBV11-2,CASSLGPRGIGYEQYF
TRBJ1-3,TRBV5-1,CASSPGTGRSGNTIYF
TRBJ1-1,TRBV18,CASAQGRLTEAFF
TRBJ1-5,TRBV6-5,CASTLQENNQPQHF
TRBJ1-4,TRBV2,CASSERAQGINEKLFF
TRBJ1-6,TRBV19,CACSGGPYNSPLHF
TRBJ2-3,TRBV5-6,CASEQGYEGSGTDTQYF
TRBJ1-5,TRBV27,CASSFHRGRGQPQHF
TRBJ2-7,TRBV7-2,CASSSGTGTYEQYF
TRBJ2-4,TRBV28,CASRTIRQGERKNIQYF
TRBJ2-4,TRBV6-5,CASSYTGTGILF
TRBJ2-3,TRBV6-5,CASRPLAGGTDTQYF
TRBJ1-3,TRBV5-1,CASSLGLSSGNTIYF
TRBJ2-7,TRBV2,CASSEGETYF
TRBJ2-3,TRBV9,CASSVDGGRWDTQYF
TRBJ1-5,TRBV6-5,CASTPERVGGQPQHF